This T cell receptor beta chain originates from a study of beta chain features in type 1 diabetes. Across the study: No age, gender or cell yield differences were seen between patients and healthy donors. The study's findings and limits: TCRB CDR3 length was moderately but significantly reduced in all four CD4+ subsets of Type 1 diabetes patients.

This clone was seen at least ten times. Its antigen remains unidentified. Sequenced material consisted of expressed TCRB transcripts (all of the isolated RNA was reverse transcribed). The repertoire was sequenced with immunoSEQ multiplex PCR; TCRdb's copy has only in-frame clones and lacks some. The sample holds about 130,000 clones, 7% to 10% seen once. Trimming shortened V by 4 bases and J by 4 bases, and 4 bases separated the two germline ends. This CDR3 spans 10 amino acids. Germline V gene sequence: CDR1 SQVTM, CDR2 ANQGSEA. The V gene is TRBV29-1, the J gene TRBJ1-1; no definite D call. This clonotype was sampled from a young man with type 1 diabetes. What was sequenced was central memory CD4+ T cells from blood. The CDR3 nucleotides read TGCAGCGTTGGAGGCACTGAAGCTTTCTTT. Translated, it gives CSVGGTEAFF. The variable domain in full, with the rest retrieved from reference TRBV29-1 and TRBJ1-1, is SAVISQKPSRDICQRGTSLTIQCQVDSQVTMMFWYRQQPGQSLTLIATANQGSEATYESGFVIDKFPISRPNLTFSTLTVSNMSPEDSSIYLCSVGGTEAFFGQGTRLTVV.